Reported below is one T cell receptor beta chain. Its antigen is unknown. This sample is part of a study of a mutant IDH1 vaccine in newly diagnosed glioma. Study-level background: The study started vaccination 4-6 weeks after radiotherapy alone, or with temozolomide cycles. Every participant had undergone radiotherapy, temozolomide, or both before, and most underwent both. Study-wide results and limits: No link was apparently found between pseudoprogression and changes in top peripheral T cell clonotypes.

V was clipped by 4 bases and J by 4 bases, with 19 bases between them. The CDR3 covers 16 residues. The germline CDR1 and CDR2 sequences are LNHDA and SQIVND (reference sequence). The time point is: week 35, safety follow-up. Topical imiquimod accompanied each vaccine dose, which consisted of 300 ug of mutant IDH1 20-mer peptide. Method: immunoSEQ multiplex PCR; TCRdb's copy keeps in-frame clones and lacks some. The sample lists approximately 43,000 clones, 85% to 90% occurring once. This rearrangement joins TRBV19 to TRBJ1-2; D unclear. The receptor was isolated from a man between 35 and 55 years old with glioma. The sample consisted of PBMCs, taken from a glioma patient whose treatment included an IDH1 peptide vaccine. CDR3 region: CASSRVHLADPYGYTF. The CDR3 nucleotides are TGTGCCAGTAGTAGGGTCCATTTGGCAGACCCCTATGGCTACACCTTC.